This T cell receptor (beta chain) was sequenced for a study of blood T cell repertoires in COVID-19. In the study overall: Samples representing acute and convalescent COVID-19 were sourced from the United States, Italy and Spain. PBMCs, B-cell-depleted T cells, or T cells were the source of the cDNA or gDNA that made up the material.

V lost 0 bases to trimming and J lost 3 bases, with 10 bases between them. Germline loops: CDR1 SGDLS, CDR2 YYNGEE. This CDR3 has 15 amino acids. Repertoires were generated with immunoSEQ multiplex PCR, while TCRdb's copy carries only in-frame clones and drops some. Seen here are around 170,000 clones, approximately 80% observed once, and the top ten hold less than 2%. Source material: peripheral blood. The receptor was derived from a human donor in a cohort sampled during active COVID-19. The chain has TRBV9 and TRBJ2-1; D possibly corresponds to TRBD2 (6 bases). For the CDR3, the DNA is TGTGCCAGCAGCGTAGCTGGAGGGAACTACAATGAGCAGTTCTTC. This gives the protein CASSVAGGNYNEQFF.